This TCR beta chain was obtained from a study of shared clonotypes between healthy human individuals. Study background: CD4 naive cells filled three plates per donor, CD4 memory three, CD8 naive two and CD8 memory one. Study findings and constraints: Sharing across several donors was seen in about 5% of naive CD4 clonotypes. The study drew on few donors, limiting represented genetic and exposure-history diversity.

Cells designated naive CD8 were CD45RO-negative and were positively selected for CCR7, with terminally differentiated effector memory CD45RA+ cells excluded. Assay: immunoSEQ multiplex PCR; the TCRdb copy retains only in-frame clones and omits some. Of millions of clones listed, roughly 95% were seen once; the top ten hold 0.9% to 1.3%. With 4 bases removed from V and 5 bases from J, the gap between germline ends came to 9 bases. The germline gives CDR1 MNHEY, CDR2 SMNVEV (reference sequence). The CDR3 runs 13 residues. Turning to this clone: Its target is unknown.

This receptor was identified in a man aged 18 to 35 in good health. The chain links TRBV27 to TRBJ1-5; D is unresolved. The source material was naive CD8+ T cells sorted from blood. The CDR3 nucleotides read TGTGCCAGCAGTTCGCGGACCGATCAGCCCCAGCATTTT. This gives the protein CASSSRTDQPQHF.